The sample holds many counts of the clone carrying this T cell receptor (beta chain). Its antigen is not known. This sample stems from a study of T cell repertoires in cytomegalovirus infection. Whole-study context: Indications came from public TCR beta signatures; they pointed to CMV infection and to a matching HLA type.

Using its own MiXCR run on the reads, TCRdb lists one record per CDR3 protein. The sample records 250,000 to 350,000 distinct CDR3 sequences, about a quarter being singletons. Germline V gene sequence: CDR1 SGHTA, CDR2 FQGNSA. The CDR3 totals 14 residues. Trimming removed 7 bases from V and 4 bases from J, with 16 bases in between. General study results and limits: Dominating the ex vivo response were HLA-C-restricted CMV-specific TCR beta clonotypes.

The receptor was isolated from a human donor in good health (CMV status not recorded). Some clones in this sample may be carry-over from other donors' samples. Sequences were obtained from PBMCs. The chain uses TRBV7-2 and TRBJ1-2; D unresolved. The CDR3 here is CASTPKGWGYGYTF. The CDR3 DNA reads as TGTGCCAGCACCCCTAAAGGCTGGGGCTATGGCTACACCTTC.